The rows below give T cell receptor beta chains drawn from one sample of a study of T-cell reconstitution after alpha-beta-depleted transplantation in children. Via MiXCR, TCRdb re-called the PCR reads, giving one row per CDR3 protein. The profile covers some 600,000 distinct CDR3 sequences, with 10% to 15% appearing a single time and about 2.2% taken by the ten largest. The source was PBMCs, mostly from graft donor cells, collected 360 days after TCRalphabeta/CD19-depleted stem cell transplant. These receptors were taken from a male patient younger than 18 who had a stem cell transplant for acute myeloid leukemia, so the T cells may come from the graft donor. Each CDR3 is given with its conserved first and last residue. D genes are given only for firm matches. Some rows mark clone size as missing; the rest say once, few, many or name a class of expanded clone.

clone_size	v_call	j_call	d_call	cdr3_aa	cdr3_nt
few	TRBV7-2	TRBJ2-3	TRBD2	CASSTTSALGAQYF	TGTGCCAGCAGCACCACTAGCGCGCTCGGGGCGCAGTATTTT
.	TRBV6-2/TRBV6-3	TRBJ2-3	.	CASSKHRPGLSTDTQYF	TGTGCCAGCAGTAAACACCGTCCGGGACTCAGCACAGATACGCAGTATTTT
many	TRBV5-1	TRBJ2-5	.	CASSWTDTSWETQYF	TGCGCCAGCAGCTGGACTGATACTAGCTGGGAGACCCAGTACTTC
many	TRBV9	TRBJ2-2	TRBD2	CASSEGLAGGYTGELFF	TGTGCCAGCAGCGAGGGACTAGCGGGAGGGTACACCGGGGAGCTGTTTTTT
.	TRBV2	TRBJ2-7	.	CATRSRGSYEQYF	TGTGCCACCAGAAGTAGGGGGTCCTACGAGCAGTACTTC
few	TRBV9	TRBJ2-7	.	CASSSATGSSYEQYF	TGTGCCAGCAGCTCCGCTACAGGGAGCTCCTACGAGCAGTACTTC
.	TRBV29-1	TRBJ2-7	TRBD1	CSVEDSRTGVEQYF	TGCAGCGTTGAAGATAGCCGGACAGGGGTCGAGCAGTACTTC
.	TRBV7-2	TRBJ2-3	TRBD2	CASSPHRTSGMFDTQYF	TGTGCCAGCAGCCCCCACCGGACTAGCGGGATGTTTGATACGCAGTATTTT
few	TRBV24-1	TRBJ2-3	.	CATSPITATDTQYF	TGTGCCACCAGTCCCATAACGGCCACAGATACGCAGTATTTT
.	TRBV23-1	TRBJ2-3	.	CASSQWVQGDYPSADTQYF	TGCGCCAGCAGTCAATGGGTACAGGGGGACTACCCCTCGGCAGATACGCAGTATTTT
many	TRBV28	TRBJ2-7	TRBD1	CASSFYGTGGEQYF	TGTGCCAGCAGTTTTTATGGGACAGGGGGCGAGCAGTACTTC
many	TRBV11-2	TRBJ2-3	TRBD1	CASSLDRGSTDTQYF	TGTGCCAGCAGCTTAGACAGGGGGTCCACAGATACGCAGTATTTT
many	TRBV12-3/TRBV12-4	TRBJ2-1	TRBD2	CASSLVPGGVSYNEQFF	TGTGCCAGCAGTTTAGTTCCGGGGGGAGTCTCCTACAATGAGCAGTTCTTC
few	TRBV28	TRBJ2-1	.	CASSLNLAGANEQFF	TGTGCCAGCAGTTTAAATCTAGCAGGGGCCAATGAGCAGTTCTTC
.	TRBV28	TRBJ1-1	.	CASSPHRAGYEAFF	TGTGCCAGCAGCCCCCACAGGGCGGGTTATGAAGCTTTCTTT
few	TRBV12-3/TRBV12-4	TRBJ1-3	.	CASSLLRNTIYF	TGTGCCAGCAGTTTGCTTCGGAACACCATATATTTT
few	TRBV12-3/TRBV12-4	TRBJ2-4	.	CASSFRQSKNIQYF	TGTGCCAGCAGTTTTCGACAGTCCAAAAACATTCAGTACTTC